The rows below give T cell receptor beta chains drawn from one sample of a study of human T cells and chemical hapten exposure. TCRdb passed the RACE reads through MiXCR, listing each CDR3 protein once. The sample consists of under 450,000 distinct CDR3 sequences, more than 4.5% of them appearing once. The material sequenced was whole blood, taken in connection with sensitization to the hapten diphenylcyclopropenone (DPC). Receptor source: a woman between 45 and 65 years old with alopecia areata. Some clones in this sample may be carry-over from other donors' samples. The CDR3 runs from the conserved cysteine through the conserved F or W. The D gene is left open where the match is weak. Not all rows give a size; the values are once, few, many and, for expanded clones, a class.

clone_size | j_call | v_call | d_call | cdr3_nt | cdr3_aa
many | TRBJ2-3 | TRBV10-2 | - | TGCGCCAGCATCTCTTCTGGTGGGGAGGCCTCCGGTTTTGGCACGCAGTATTTT | CASISSGGEASGFGTQYF
- | TRBJ1-1 | TRBV6-1 | TRBD1 | TGTGCCAGCAGTCCACAACAGGGGGCAGGGACTGAAGCTTTCTTT | CASSPQQGAGTEAFF
many | TRBJ2-5 | TRBV7-8 | - | TGTGCCAGCAGCTCGGACAACCAAGAGACCCAGTACTTC | CASSSDNQETQYF
many | TRBJ2-7 | TRBV20-1 | - | TGCAGTGCCGCACGGGACACCCTGGGGGAGCAGTACTTC | CSAARDTLGEQYF
many | TRBJ2-2 | TRBV19 | - | TGTGCCAGTAGTGTGTGGGGGACGAACACCGGGGAGCTGTTTTTT | CASSVWGTNTGELFF
many | TRBJ2-2 | TRBV14 | TRBD1 | TGTGCCAGCACCCGATACAGGGGACCATCCGCCGGGGAGCTGTTTTTT | CASTRYRGPSAGELFF
many | TRBJ2-7 | TRBV20-1 | - | TGCAGTGCTAAAGGATTGGCGGCCGAGCAGTACTTC | CSAKGLAAEQYF
- | TRBJ1-1 | TRBV6-5 | - | TGTGCCAGCAGGAGGGACGGCCCGAACACTGAAGCTTTCTTT | CASRRDGPNTEAFF
many | TRBJ2-7 | TRBV4-1 | TRBD1 | TGCGCCAGCAGCCAGATGGGGACAGGGCGCGAGCAGTACTTC | CASSQMGTGREQYF
many | TRBJ2-7 | TRBV20-1 | TRBD1 | TGCAGTGTCCCGGACGACAGGGGGACCTACGAGCAGTACTTC | CSVPDDRGTYEQYF
many | TRBJ1-4 | TRBV20-1 | - | TGCAGTGCTAGTAATGGCAGTCTCCTGTTTTTT | CSASNGSLLFF
- | TRBJ2-2 | TRBV20-1 | - | TGCAGTGTCCTCGAACTGGCCGCCGGGGAGCTGTTTTTT | CSVLELAAGELFF
- | TRBJ2-1 | TRBV5-4 | TRBD1 | TGTGCCAGCAGCATGCCGGGACAGCCGTACAATGAGCAGTTCTTC | CASSMPGQPYNEQFF
many | TRBJ2-3 | TRBV7-2 | - | TGTGCCAGCAGCGGGGGGACAGCCACAGATACGCAGTATTTT | CASSGGTATDTQYF
many | TRBJ1-1 | TRBV29-1 | - | TGCAGCGTTGACAGTCACCAGGGGACTGAAGCTTTCTTT | CSVDSHQGTEAFF
many | TRBJ2-1 | TRBV5-4 | TRBD2 | TGTGCCAGCGTATCCGGGACTAGATTGGATGAGCAGTTCTTC | CASVSGTRLDEQFF
few | TRBJ1-1 | TRBV7-9 | - | TGTGCCAGCAGCTTCTCGGGGGATCACACTGAAGCTTTCTTT | CASSFSGDHTEAFF
many | TRBJ2-2 | TRBV6-2/TRBV6-3 | - | TGTGCCAGCAGCCACGACAGGAGTGGCGGGGAGCTGTTTTTT | CASSHDRSGGELFF
many | TRBJ2-1 | TRBV3-1 | - | TGTGCCAGCAGCCAAGACAGGGGGGCCTTCTACAATGAGCAGTTCTTC | CASSQDRGAFYNEQFF
few | TRBJ2-3 | TRBV28 | - | TGTGCCAGCAGTTTACGGGGGTCGGGCACAGATACGCAGTATTTT | CASSLRGSGTDTQYF
many | TRBJ2-2 | TRBV15 | - | TGTGCCACCAGCAGCATTTCTCTGGTCGGGGAGCTGTTTTTT | CATSSISLVGELFF
many | TRBJ2-3 | TRBV6-5 | - | TGTGCCAACCCCATTAGGTGGAGCACAGATACGCAGTATTTT | CANPIRWSTDTQYF
many | TRBJ1-5 | TRBV6-2/TRBV6-3 | - | TGTGCCAGCCATCCCGGACAGTTTAGCAATCAGCCCCAGCATTTT | CASHPGQFSNQPQHF
many | TRBJ1-1 | TRBV6-6 | - | TGTGCCAGCAGTTACTCGAGGAGTGGGGCTTTCTTT | CASSYSRSGAFF
many | TRBJ2-3 | TRBV11-2 | TRBD2 | TGTGCCAGCACACACGGGGGGTCAGATACGCAGTATTTT | CASTHGGSDTQYF
many | TRBJ2-2 | TRBV2 | TRBD2 | TGTGCCAGCACCCAACTCGGGAGGGCGAACACCGGGGAGCTGTTTTTT | CASTQLGRANTGELFF
many | TRBJ1-4 | TRBV29-1 | - | TGCAGCGTTGTTTTGGGCGGGGGCGAAAAACTGTTTTTT | CSVVLGGGEKLFF